The rows below give T cell receptor beta chains drawn from one sample of a study of T cell responses to AZD1222 COVID-19 vaccine. Profiled with immunoSEQ multiplex PCR; TCRdb holds only in-frame clones, not every one. This sample yields over 70,000 clones, of which about 74% are seen a single time; 27% belongs to the top ten. The specimen was peripheral blood, collected 28 days after the second dose of the MenACWY control vaccine. The receptors were sampled from an adult who received the MenACWY meningococcal vaccine as a control. CDR3s include the opening cysteine and the closing phenylalanine or tryptophan. A D gene is named only where the DNA matches it firmly. Rows give clone size only sometimes, using once, few, many, or a class for an expanded clone.

j_call	d_call	v_call	clone_size	cdr3_nt	cdr3_aa
TRBJ1-5	.	TRBV19	.	TGTGCCAGTAGTATAGGTGAGGTTGCCCAGCCCCAGCATTTT	CASSIGEVAQPQHF
TRBJ2-7	TRBD1	TRBV6-5	.	TGTGCCAGCAGTTACTTTCAGGGGGCAAGAGAGCAGTACTTC	CASSYFQGAREQYF
TRBJ1-5	.	TRBV6-2/TRBV6-3	.	TGTGCCAGCAGTTACGCGGGTTCGAATCAGCCCCAGCATTTT	CASSYAGSNQPQHF
TRBJ2-7	.	TRBV11-2	.	TGTGCCAGCAGCCATCGAGAGGGAGGCGAGCAGTACTTC	CASSHREGGEQYF
TRBJ1-2	TRBD1	TRBV7-2	.	TGTGCCAGCAGGGAAATGGGACAGATCTATGGCTACACCTTC	CASREMGQIYGYTF
TRBJ2-2	TRBD2	TRBV2	.	TGTGCCAGCAGTTTGGGGGGGTATAGCGGGGAGCTGTTTTTT	CASSLGGYSGELFF
TRBJ2-5	.	TRBV3-1/TRBV3-2	.	TGTGCCAGCAGCCAAGATTTTCGACAGGGAGGGCAGGAGACCCAGTACTTC	CASSQDFRQGGQETQYF
TRBJ1-2	.	TRBV9	few	TGTGCCAGCACCCCGACATCGACAGTTCTGTCTAACTATGGCTACACCTTC	CASTPTSTVLSNYGYTF
TRBJ1-1	.	TRBV6-5	.	TGTGCCAGCAGTTACGGTAGCTTGAACACTGAAGCTTTCTTT	CASSYGSLNTEAFF
TRBJ2-7	.	TRBV5-6	.	TGTGCCAGCAGCCGGGACATCTTAGGCGAGCAGTACTTC	CASSRDILGEQYF
TRBJ1-2	TRBD1	TRBV12-3/TRBV12-4	.	TGTGCCAGCAGCGGGGACAGCAACTATGGCTACACCTTC	CASSGDSNYGYTF
TRBJ2-3	TRBD2	TRBV7-2	.	TGTGCCAGCAGCTTAGCGCCCGGGACGGGAGGGACGCAGTATTTT	CASSLAPGTGGTQYF
TRBJ2-1	TRBD1	TRBV19	.	TGTGCCAGTAGTCCCGACAGGGGCATTTACAATGAGCAGTTCTTC	CASSPDRGIYNEQFF
TRBJ2-1	TRBD2	TRBV5-1	.	TGCGCCAGCAGCTACTCGACTAGCGGGAGTGAGCAGTTCTTC	CASSYSTSGSEQFF
TRBJ2-3	TRBD2	TRBV27	.	TGTGCCAGCAGTTGGGCGGGAGGGGCCGCAGATACGCAGTATTTT	CASSWAGGAADTQYF
TRBJ1-1	.	TRBV18	.	TGTGCCAGCTCACCATCTCAGGGGAGACTGGACACTGAAGCTTTCTTT	CASSPSQGRLDTEAFF
TRBJ2-7	.	TRBV5-5	once	TGTGCCAGCAGCTTCCAATCCACCTACGAGCAGTACTTC	CASSFQSTYEQYF
TRBJ2-1	.	TRBV7-2	.	TGTGCCAGCAGCCCACAGGTTAGGGATGAGCAGTTCTTC	CASSPQVRDEQFF
TRBJ1-1	.	TRBV21-1	.	TGTGCCAGCAGCATAGGACAGACCACCAACACTGAAGCTTTCTTT	CASSIGQTTNTEAFF
TRBJ2-7	.	TRBV11-2	.	TGTGCCAGCAGCTTCTGGGGGGCATATGCCTACGAGCAGTACTTC	CASSFWGAYAYEQYF
TRBJ1-5	.	TRBV10-1	many	TGCGCTTCGACTTATAGGGAGTATCATCAGCCCCAGCATTTT	CASTYREYHQPQHF
TRBJ1-2	.	TRBV7-2	medium-sized	TGTGCCAGCAGCTTCCTTCGAGGAGGGAACTATGGCTACACCTTC	CASSFLRGGNYGYTF
TRBJ2-1	TRBD1	TRBV5-1	.	TGCGCCAGCAGCTTGACGGGACAGTCCTCTGGTGAGCAGTTCTTC	CASSLTGQSSGEQFF
TRBJ1-5	TRBD1	TRBV28	.	TGTGCCAGCAGTTTAGCCGGGACAGGGAATCAGCCCCAGCATTTT	CASSLAGTGNQPQHF
TRBJ1-6	.	TRBV3-1/TRBV3-2	once	TGTGCCAGCAGCCCAAGTCGTCATTCACCCCTCCACTTT	CASSPSRHSPLHF
TRBJ2-3	.	TRBV30	.	TGTGCCTGGAGTGTGACAGGAGCCTACACAGATACGCAGTATTTT	CAWSVTGAYTDTQYF
TRBJ2-3	.	TRBV29-1	.	TGCAGCGTTCACGGGACTGGGTCAGATACGCAGTATTTT	CSVHGTGSDTQYF
TRBJ2-3	TRBD1	TRBV5-1	.	TGCGCCAGCAGCTCGACGACAGGGGCGCGCACAGATACGCAGTATTTT	CASSSTTGARTDTQYF
TRBJ1-1	.	TRBV28	.	TGTGCCAGCAGTCGGGCCCTGAACACTGAAGCTTTCTTT	CASSRALNTEAFF
TRBJ1-4	TRBD1	TRBV10-3	.	TGTGCCATCAGCCCGCAGGGGGCTGTATCTAATGAAAAACTGTTTTTT	CAISPQGAVSNEKLFF
TRBJ2-7	.	TRBV6-1	.	TGTGCCAGCAGTGAAGAGAGGGACTCCTACGAGCAGTACTTC	CASSEERDSYEQYF
TRBJ2-1	TRBD2	TRBV5-8	few	TGTGCCAGCAGCTTATTTGAGCGGGAGGGACCAGGGTTCTTC	CASSLFEREGPGFF
TRBJ1-6	.	TRBV5-1	once	TGCGCCAGCAGCCCCACGGGGGCCTTTAATTCACCCCTCCACTTT	CASSPTGAFNSPLHF
TRBJ1-5	TRBD1	TRBV5-5	.	TGTGCCAGCAGCCCGACAGGGGAATTTTGGAATCAGCCCCAGCATTTT	CASSPTGEFWNQPQHF
TRBJ2-7	.	TRBV2	.	TGTGCCAGCAGTGAGCGGAAGACAGGGGAGGGGCAGTACTTC	CASSERKTGEGQYF
TRBJ2-1	TRBD1	TRBV19	.	TGTGCCAGTCGTTGGGGGGGGACAGGGGGAATTGAGCAGTTCTTC	CASRWGGTGGIEQFF
TRBJ1-1	TRBD1	TRBV2	.	TGTGCCAGCAGGGGTAGAGGGGGCGCAGTAGCTTTCTTT	CASRGRGGAVAFF
TRBJ1-2	.	TRBV2	.	TGTGCCAGCGGATTGTCGTTTGGCTATGGCTACACCTTC	CASGLSFGYGYTF
TRBJ2-3	.	TRBV6-5	.	TGTGCCAGCAGTTACTCCGGTTGGGGTAGCACAGATACGCAGTATTTT	CASSYSGWGSTDTQYF
TRBJ2-5	TRBD1	TRBV29-1	.	TGCAGCGTTGATTGGACAGGGGAGACCCAGTACTTC	CSVDWTGETQYF
TRBJ2-2	TRBD2	TRBV4-2	once	TGTGCCAGCAGCCAAGGGGTCGCGGGGGGGTACACCGGGGAGCTGTTTTTT	CASSQGVAGGYTGELFF
TRBJ2-3	.	TRBV6-5	.	TGTGCCAGCAGTCGGGGGCCCACAGATACGCAGTATTTT	CASSRGPTDTQYF
TRBJ1-2	TRBD1	TRBV28	.	TGTGCCAGCAGTACAACCGGGACAGTAGTCACTTATGGCTACACCTTC	CASSTTGTVVTYGYTF
TRBJ2-7	TRBD2	TRBV2	.	TGTGCCAGCAGTACCAACCTACTAGCGGGGGCAACCTACGAGCAGTACTTC	CASSTNLLAGATYEQYF
TRBJ2-3	TRBD1	TRBV7-2	.	TGTGCCAGCAGCCACGGACAGGGGGCGATGGCAGATACGCAGTATTTT	CASSHGQGAMADTQYF
TRBJ2-5	.	TRBV30	.	TGTGCCTGGAGTGTCGCTCAGAGGGAGACCCAGTACTTC	CAWSVAQRETQYF
TRBJ1-1	.	TRBV30	.	TGTGCCTGGAGTGACAGGAGGAACACTGAAGCTTTCTTT	CAWSDRRNTEAFF
TRBJ2-7	.	TRBV28	.	TGTGCCAGCAGTTTTGCGGGACCTACCTACGAGCAGTACTTC	CASSFAGPTYEQYF
TRBJ2-2	.	TRBV5-5	.	TGTGCCAGCAGCTTGAACCCACAAGGGGGAGCCGGGGAGCTGTTTTTT	CASSLNPQGGAGELFF
TRBJ1-3	.	TRBV7-9	few	TGTGCCAGCAGCTTAGCCTTTAGAGGACCTAAAGGAAACACCATATATTTT	CASSLAFRGPKGNTIYF
TRBJ2-5	TRBD2	TRBV5-1	.	TGCGCCAGCAGCCCAGTTGGGGGTCCTCCGGTACTAGCGGGAGGAGTGACCCAGTACTTC	CASSPVGGPPVLAGGVTQYF
TRBJ1-5	.	TRBV12-3/TRBV12-4	.	TGTGCCAGCTCAAGGGGATTTTTGGAGCCCCAGCATTTT	CASSRGFLEPQHF
TRBJ2-2	.	TRBV5-4	.	TGTGCCAGCAGCTCCAATAAGGGGTTTGGGACCGGGGAGCTGTTTTTT	CASSSNKGFGTGELFF